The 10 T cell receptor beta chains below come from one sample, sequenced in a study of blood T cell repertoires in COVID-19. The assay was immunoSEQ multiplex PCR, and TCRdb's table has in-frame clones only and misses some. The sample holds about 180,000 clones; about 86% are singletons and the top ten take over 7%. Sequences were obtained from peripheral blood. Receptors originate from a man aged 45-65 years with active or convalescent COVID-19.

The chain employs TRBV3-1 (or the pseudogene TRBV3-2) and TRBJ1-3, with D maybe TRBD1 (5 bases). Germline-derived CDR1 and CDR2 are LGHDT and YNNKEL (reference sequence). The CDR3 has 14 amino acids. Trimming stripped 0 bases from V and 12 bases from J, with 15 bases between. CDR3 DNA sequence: TGTGCCAGCAGCCAAGATAGCATCCAGGGAGGCATATATTTT. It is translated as CASSQDSIQGGIYF.

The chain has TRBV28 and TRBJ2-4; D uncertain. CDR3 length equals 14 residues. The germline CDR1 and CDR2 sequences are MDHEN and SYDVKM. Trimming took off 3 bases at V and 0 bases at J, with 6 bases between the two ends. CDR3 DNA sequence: TGTGCCAGCAGTTTTACAGTAGCCAAAAACATTCAGTACTTC. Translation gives CASSFTVAKNIQYF. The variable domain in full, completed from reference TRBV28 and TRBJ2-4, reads DVKVTQSSRYLVKRTGEKVFLECVQDMDHENMFWYRQDPGLGLRLIYFSYDVKMKEKGDIPEGYSVSREKKERFSLILESASTNQTSMYLCASSFTVAKNIQYFGAGTRLSVL.

In DNA form, the CDR3 reads TGCAGCGTTGAAGCGACCGGGACAGAGGCCTACGAGCAGTACTTC. Amino acid sequence: CSVEATGTEAYEQYF. The rearrangement links TRBV29-1 to TRBJ2-7; 7 bases match TRBD1. Germline V CDR1 and CDR2: SQVTM, ANQGSEA. Trimming removed 1 base from V and 2 bases from J; junction bases left unmatched: 8. There are 15 residues in the CDR3.

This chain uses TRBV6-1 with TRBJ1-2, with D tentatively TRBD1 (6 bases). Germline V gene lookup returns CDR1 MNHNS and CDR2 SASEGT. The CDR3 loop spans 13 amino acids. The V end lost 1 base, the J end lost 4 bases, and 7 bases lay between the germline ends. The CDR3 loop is CASSEDRVYGYTF. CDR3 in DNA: TGTGCCAGCAGTGAAGACAGGGTCTATGGCTACACCTTC.

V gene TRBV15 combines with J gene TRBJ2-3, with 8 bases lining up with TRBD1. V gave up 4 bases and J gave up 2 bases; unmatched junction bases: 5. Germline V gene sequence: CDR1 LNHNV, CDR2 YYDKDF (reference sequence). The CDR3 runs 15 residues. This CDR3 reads CATSTGQGTTDTQYF. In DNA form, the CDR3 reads TGTGCCACCAGCACCGGACAGGGCACCACAGATACGCAGTATTTT. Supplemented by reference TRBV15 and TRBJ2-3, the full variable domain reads DAMVIQNPRYQVTQFGKPVTLSCSQTLNHNVMYWYQQKSSQAPKLLFHYYDKDFNNEADTPDNFQSRRPNTSFCFLDIRSPGLGDTAMYLCATSTGQGTTDTQYFGPGTRLTVL.

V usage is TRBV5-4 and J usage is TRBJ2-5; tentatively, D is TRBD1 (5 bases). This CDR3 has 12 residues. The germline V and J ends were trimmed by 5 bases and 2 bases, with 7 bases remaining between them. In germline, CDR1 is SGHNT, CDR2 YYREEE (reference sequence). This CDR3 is CASSRQQETQYF. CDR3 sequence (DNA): TGTGCCAGCAGTCGACAGCAAGAGACCCAGTACTTC.

The CDR3 DNA follows: TGTGCCAGCAGCTTTATGACAGGGGCGGAGACCCAGTACTTC. Residues: CASSFMTGAETQYF. This chain connects TRBV7-2 to TRBJ2-5; 8 bases are shared with TRBD1. Germline V lookup: CDR1 SGHTA, CDR2 FQGNSA. V gave up 3 bases and J gave up 5 bases; unmatched junction bases: 5. The CDR3 sequence is 14 residues long.

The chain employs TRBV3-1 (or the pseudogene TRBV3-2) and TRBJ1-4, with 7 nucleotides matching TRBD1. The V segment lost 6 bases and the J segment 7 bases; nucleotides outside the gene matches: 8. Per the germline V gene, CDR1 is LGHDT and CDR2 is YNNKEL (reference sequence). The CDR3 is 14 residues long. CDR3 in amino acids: CASSGGGRGEKLFF. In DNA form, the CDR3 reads TGTGCCAGCAGTGGAGGGGGCCGAGGTGAAAAACTGTTTTTT.

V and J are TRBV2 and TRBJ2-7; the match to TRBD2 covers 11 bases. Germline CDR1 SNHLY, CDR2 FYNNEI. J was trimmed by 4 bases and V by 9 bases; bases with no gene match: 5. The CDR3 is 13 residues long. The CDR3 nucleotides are TGTGCCAGTACGACTAGCGGGGAGTACGAGCAGTACTTC. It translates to CASTTSGEYEQYF.

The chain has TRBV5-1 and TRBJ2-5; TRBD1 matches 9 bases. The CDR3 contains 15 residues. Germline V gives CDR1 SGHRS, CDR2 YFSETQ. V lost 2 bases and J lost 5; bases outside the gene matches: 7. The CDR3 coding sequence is TGCGCCAGCAGCTTACAGGGGGCTTCGGTGGAGACCCAGTACTTC. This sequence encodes CASSLQGASVETQYF.